One and the same sample provided the 12 T cell receptor beta chains below, sequenced in a study of T cell changes during pregnancy in multiple sclerosis. Profiling relied on immunoSEQ multiplex PCR, and the TCRdb table lists in-frame clones only, not all of them. The sample has roughly 42,000 clones, 91% seen once; the top ten hold roughly 0.5%. The starting material was CD4+ T cells from peripheral blood mononuclear cells, obtained in the second trimester of pregnancy. These receptors all stem from a female donor in good health, enrolled as a control in a pregnancy study.

The chain couples TRBV18 to TRBJ2-2; D unresolved. This CDR3 is built from 12 residues. CDR1 and CDR2 from the germline V gene are KGHSH and LQKENI. The V gene lost 2 bases and the J gene lost 6 bases, with 4 bases spanning the gap. CDR3 sequence reads: CASSPSAGELFF. The DNA for the CDR3 is TGTGCCAGCTCACCATCAGCCGGGGAGCTGTTTTTT.

J is TRBJ1-5 and V is TRBV4-1; a weak D match, TRBD1 (6 bases). The CDR3 totals 17 residues. Per the germline V gene, CDR1 is MGHRA and CDR2 is YSYEKL. The V gene lost 2 bases and the J gene lost 5 bases, with 19 bases spanning the gap. The CDR3 nucleotides are TGCGCCAGCAGCCAAACTCAGGGGCCTCCCTTAGATCAGCCCCAGCATTTT. It codes for CASSQTQGPPLDQPQHF.

This clone was found once. V and J are TRBV10-1 and TRBJ2-7, with 9 bases identical to TRBD1. This CDR3 region has 16 residues. Per germline, CDR1 WNHNN and CDR2 SYGVQD (reference sequence). V dropped 3 bases and J dropped 5; count of bases not matched to a gene: 11. The chain's CDR3 is CASSDPSRDRDHEQYF. As DNA, the CDR3 is TGCGCCAGCAGTGACCCCAGCCGGGACAGGGACCACGAGCAGTACTTC.

This chain joins TRBV28 and TRBJ1-1; unclear D gene. Germline values: CDR1 MDHEN, CDR2 SYDVKM. This CDR3 comprises 16 residues. V was cut by 2 bases and J by 1 base, with 14 bases left in between. This chain's CDR3 is CASSLPRREGNTEAFF. In nucleotides, the CDR3 is TGTGCCAGCAGTTTACCCAGGAGGGAGGGGAACACTGAAGCTTTCTTT.

V is TRBV7-3 and J is TRBJ2-5; perhaps TRBD1 as D (5 bases). Per germline, CDR1 SGHTA and CDR2 FQGTGA. V lost 4 bases to trimming and J lost 5 bases, with 11 bases between them. CDR3 length: 13 amino acids. CDR3: CASSSAWGETQYF. The CDR3 nucleotides are TGTGCCAGCAGCTCTGCTTGGGGCGAGACCCAGTACTTC.

Only one count was recorded for this clone. The gene calls are TRBV11-1 and TRBJ2-2; 10 bases agree with TRBD2. The ends lost 0 bases at V and 3 bases at J; junction bases unmatched: 4. The CDR3 has 17 residues. Germline CDR1 reads SGHAT; CDR2 reads FQDESV (reference sequence). The CDR3 DNA is TGTGCCAGCAGCTTAGCGTCAGGACTAGCGGACACCGGGGAGCTGTTTTTT. As protein: CASSLASGLADTGELFF.

The chain has TRBV9 and TRBJ2-1; 10 bases line up with TRBD2. The CDR3 is 15 amino acids. Germline V gene data show CDR1 as SGDLS and CDR2 as YYNGEE. V shed 3 bases, J shed 6 bases, and the junction held 6 bases outside the gene matches. The CDR3 DNA follows: TGTGCCAGCAGCGGTGGGGGACTAGCGTCCAATGAGCAGTTCTTC. Translation gives CASSGGGLASNEQFF.

The rearrangement uses TRBV5-6 and TRBJ2-2; D is possibly TRBD2 (6 bases). This CDR3 is built from 14 residues. V was shortened by 2 bases and J by 6 bases, with 11 bases between the two germline ends. Germline values: CDR1 SGHDT, CDR2 YYEEEE. In DNA, the CDR3 is TGTGCCAGCAGCTTCGGGGGAAGTGCCGGGGAGCTGTTTTTT. It is translated as CASSFGGSAGELFF.

This chain joins TRBV23-1 and TRBJ1-3; D is unresolved. TRBV23-1 is known as an ORF, though its function is uncertain. The CDR3 length is 12 residues. Trimming left V 7 bases short and J 0 bases short, with 4 bases between. The CDR3 here is CASKPSGNTIYF. CDR3 coding DNA: TGCGCCAGCAAGCCCTCTGGAAACACCATATATTTT.

This clone appeared a single time. V gene TRBV7-9 combines with J gene TRBJ2-5, with 8 bases lining up with TRBD2. With V trimmed by 5 bases and J by 5 bases, 4 bases remained unmatched. The CDR3 has 13 amino acids. The germline CDR1 and CDR2 sequences are SEHNR and FQNEAQ (reference sequence). The CDR3 loop is CASSPSGGETQYF. The CDR3 coding sequence is TGTGCCAGCAGCCCTTCGGGGGGGGAGACCCAGTACTTC.

Only one count was recorded for this clone. The chain employs TRBV18 and TRBJ1-4; D unclear. Between the trimmed V and J ends, which lost 3 bases and 2 bases, there was a span of 10 bases. This CDR3 is 15 amino acids long. Germline V CDR1 and CDR2: KGHSH, LQKENI. DNA of the CDR3: TGTGCCAGCTCACCTCCGGGGAACACTAATGAAAAACTGTTTTTT. Amino acids: CASSPPGNTNEKLFF. Based on the CDR3 plus reference TRBV18 and TRBJ1-4, the full variable domain is NAGVMQNPRHLVRRRGQEARLRCSPMKGHSHVYWYRQLPEEGLKFMVYLQKENIIDESGMPKERFSAEFPKEGPSILRIQQVVRGDSAAYFCASSPPGNTNEKLFFGSGTQLSVL.

CDR3 region: CASSLGSKGEKLFF. CDR3 coding DNA: TGTGCCAGCAGTTTGGGGAGTAAAGGGGAAAAACTGTTTTTT. The gene calls are TRBV27 and TRBJ1-4; D ambiguous. The germline CDR1 and CDR2 sequences are MNHEY and SMNVEV (reference sequence). Trimming pared 3 bases from V and 8 bases from J, leaving 13 bases between. CDR3 length: 14 residues.